This T cell receptor beta chain was found in a study of technical replicates of blood from a handful of donors. CDR1 and CDR2 from the germline V gene are MNHEY and SMNVEV (reference sequence). The CDR3 consists of 13 residues. Trimming shortened V by 2 bases and J by 8 bases, and 9 bases separated the two germline ends. Clones were read by immunoSEQ multiplex PCR, and TCRdb kept only the in-frame ones, dropping some. The table includes more than 65,000 clones, roughly 92% detected once. Sequenced sample: T cells isolated from PBMCs. This receptor was obtained from a human donor in good health. The chain is built from TRBV27 and TRBJ1-4; no definite D call. The CDR3 DNA reads as TGTGCCAGCAGTTTACAGTTCAGGGAAAAACTGTTTTTT. Protein product: CASSLQFREKLFF.